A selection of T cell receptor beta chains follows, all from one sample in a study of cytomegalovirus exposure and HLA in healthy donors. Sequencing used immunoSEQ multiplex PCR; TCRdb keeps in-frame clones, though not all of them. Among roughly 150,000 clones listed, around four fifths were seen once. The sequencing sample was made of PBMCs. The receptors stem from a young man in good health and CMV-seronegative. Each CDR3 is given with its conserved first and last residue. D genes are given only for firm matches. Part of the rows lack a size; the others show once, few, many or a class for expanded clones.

CDR3nt: TGTGCCAGCAGCCTAGATCTAGCGGGAGGAGATACGCAGTATTTT
CDR3aa: CASSLDLAGGDTQYF
len: 15
abundance: -
d_gene: TRBD2
v_gene: TRBV13
j_gene: TRBJ2-3

CDR3nt: TGTGCCATCAGCGTCGGGACTAGCGTATACGAGCAGTACTTC
CDR3aa: CAISVGTSVYEQYF
len: 14
abundance: once
d_gene: TRBD2
v_gene: TRBV10-3
j_gene: TRBJ2-7

CDR3nt: TGTGCCAGTAGTTATTGGGGACAGGGGGCTGGAAACACCATATATTTT
CDR3aa: CASSYWGQGAGNTIYF
len: 16
abundance: -
d_gene: TRBD1
v_gene: TRBV19
j_gene: TRBJ1-3

CDR3nt: TGCGCCAGCAGCCAAGATCTGACAGGGCCCCGTTACGAGCAGTACTTC
CDR3aa: CASSQDLTGPRYEQYF
len: 16
abundance: -
d_gene: TRBD1
v_gene: TRBV4-3
j_gene: TRBJ2-7

CDR3nt: TGCGCCAGCAGGGGTCCGGGGGAAAATCAGCCCCAGCATTTT
CDR3aa: CASRGPGENQPQHF
len: 14
abundance: once
d_gene: -
v_gene: TRBV5-1
j_gene: TRBJ1-5

CDR3nt: TGTGCCAGCAGTGGGACAGGGTACCATGAGCAGTTCTTC
CDR3aa: CASSGTGYHEQFF
len: 13
abundance: few
d_gene: TRBD1
v_gene: TRBV2
j_gene: TRBJ2-1

CDR3nt: TGCGCCAGCAGCTTTTCGGGAACCTCGAACACCGGGGAGCTGTTTTTT
CDR3aa: CASSFSGTSNTGELFF
len: 16
abundance: -
d_gene: -
v_gene: TRBV5-1
j_gene: TRBJ2-2

CDR3nt: TGTGCCAGTAGTATACGGGGGGGGAACACTGAAGCTTTCTTT
CDR3aa: CASSIRGGNTEAFF
len: 14
abundance: once
d_gene: -
v_gene: TRBV19
j_gene: TRBJ1-1

CDR3nt: TGTGCCAGCAGTGACGACGGCGGGAGAATTCACGAGCAGTACTTC
CDR3aa: CASSDDGGRIHEQYF
len: 15
abundance: -
d_gene: TRBD2
v_gene: TRBV6-6
j_gene: TRBJ2-7

CDR3nt: TGCGCCAGCAGCGTCCGGGAAAGTAGCACAGATACGCAGTATTTT
CDR3aa: CASSVRESSTDTQYF
len: 15
abundance: -
d_gene: -
v_gene: TRBV5-1
j_gene: TRBJ2-3

CDR3nt: TGTGCCGGCGACGAGTGGACCAGCGGAAGCTCCTACAATGAGCAGTTCTTC
CDR3aa: CAGDEWTSGSSYNEQFF
len: 17
abundance: -
d_gene: -
v_gene: TRBV30
j_gene: TRBJ2-1

CDR3nt: TGTGCCATGGCATCCGGGACAGCTTTACGCACAGATACGCAGTATTTT
CDR3aa: CAMASGTALRTDTQYF
len: 16
abundance: -
d_gene: TRBD1
v_gene: TRBV10-3
j_gene: TRBJ2-3

CDR3nt: TGTGCCAGCAGTGAAACTCCGGTTTCGAACACTGAAGCTTTCTTT
CDR3aa: CASSETPVSNTEAFF
len: 15
abundance: -
d_gene: -
v_gene: TRBV25-1
j_gene: TRBJ1-1

CDR3nt: TGTGCCAGCAGCGCCGCGGGGGGGTTGGGAGATACGCAGTATTTT
CDR3aa: CASSAAGGLGDTQYF
len: 15
abundance: -
d_gene: TRBD2
v_gene: TRBV9
j_gene: TRBJ2-3

CDR3nt: TGCGCCAGCAGCCAAGATCAGGCGGCGGGATATCCCTACGAGCAGTACTTC
CDR3aa: CASSQDQAAGYPYEQYF
len: 17
abundance: -
d_gene: -
v_gene: TRBV4-3
j_gene: TRBJ2-7

CDR3nt: TGCGCCAGCAGCCAAGAACTCAGGGGGTTCCTCTCAACGTATGGCTACACCTTC
CDR3aa: CASSQELRGFLSTYGYTF
len: 18
abundance: few
d_gene: TRBD1
v_gene: TRBV4-3
j_gene: TRBJ1-2

CDR3nt: TGTGCCAGCAGCGCAGGGGTCGGGAACTATGGCTACACCTTC
CDR3aa: CASSAGVGNYGYTF
len: 14
abundance: few
d_gene: -
v_gene: TRBV5-4
j_gene: TRBJ1-2

CDR3nt: TGTGCCAGCAGCTTAGCGGGGGGGCCAGGAGAGACCCAGTACTTC
CDR3aa: CASSLAGGPGETQYF
len: 15
abundance: -
d_gene: TRBD2
v_gene: TRBV13
j_gene: TRBJ2-5

CDR3nt: TGTGCCAGCAGCTTAGAAAGTGGGAGGGCTTACAATGAGCAGTTCTTC
CDR3aa: CASSLESGRAYNEQFF
len: 16
abundance: -
d_gene: TRBD2
v_gene: TRBV7-3
j_gene: TRBJ2-1

CDR3nt: TGTGCCAGTAGTAGTACGGGGGTGGGGGGCAATCAGCCCCAGCATTTT
CDR3aa: CASSSTGVGGNQPQHF
len: 16
abundance: few
d_gene: -
v_gene: TRBV19
j_gene: TRBJ1-5

CDR3nt: TGTGCCAGCCGGGACACTAACTACGAGCAGTACTTC
CDR3aa: CASRDTNYEQYF
len: 12
abundance: -
d_gene: -
v_gene: TRBV6-5
j_gene: TRBJ2-7

CDR3nt: TGTGCCAGTTCACAGGGGAGCGACACCATATATTTT
CDR3aa: CASSQGSDTIYF
len: 12
abundance: -
d_gene: TRBD1
v_gene: TRBV9
j_gene: TRBJ1-3

CDR3nt: TGTGCCAGCAGCCCTAATTCGGGGACTTCCCAAGAGACCCAGTACTTC
CDR3aa: CASSPNSGTSQETQYF
len: 16
abundance: -
d_gene: -
v_gene: TRBV5-6
j_gene: TRBJ2-5

CDR3nt: TGTGCCAGCAGCTTAGTTTCGACTAGCGGACAAGAGACCCAGTACTTC
CDR3aa: CASSLVSTSGQETQYF
len: 16
abundance: -
d_gene: TRBD2
v_gene: TRBV7-8
j_gene: TRBJ2-5

CDR3nt: TGTGCCAGCAGCCCCCAGACAACCTACGAGCAGTACTTC
CDR3aa: CASSPQTTYEQYF
len: 13
abundance: -
d_gene: -
v_gene: TRBV7-2
j_gene: TRBJ2-7

CDR3nt: TGTGCCAGCCTCGGGACAGGGACCTACGAGCAGTACTTC
CDR3aa: CASLGTGTYEQYF
len: 13
abundance: -
d_gene: TRBD1
v_gene: TRBV6-1
j_gene: TRBJ2-7

CDR3nt: TGTGCCAGCAGCTTAGATCCAGGGGTCTACGAGCAGTACTTC
CDR3aa: CASSLDPGVYEQYF
len: 14
abundance: -
d_gene: -
v_gene: TRBV7-2
j_gene: TRBJ2-7

CDR3nt: TGTGCCATCAGTGAGTCTGAGGCGTACGAGCAGTACTTC
CDR3aa: CAISESEAYEQYF
len: 13
abundance: -
d_gene: -
v_gene: TRBV10-3
j_gene: TRBJ2-7

CDR3nt: TGCGCCAGCAGTTTAACTAGCGCGATCTCCTACGAGCAGTACTTC
CDR3aa: CASSLTSAISYEQYF
len: 15
abundance: -
d_gene: TRBD2
v_gene: TRBV5-1
j_gene: TRBJ2-7

CDR3nt: TGCGCCAGCAGCCAAGGGCTAGCGGGAGGGCAAACCGGGGAGCTGTTTTTT
CDR3aa: CASSQGLAGGQTGELFF
len: 17
abundance: -
d_gene: TRBD2
v_gene: TRBV4-1
j_gene: TRBJ2-2

CDR3nt: TGTGCCAGCAGTTACTCGGGCAGGGGGCTAGATGGCTACACCTTC
CDR3aa: CASSYSGRGLDGYTF
len: 15
abundance: few
d_gene: TRBD1
v_gene: TRBV6-6
j_gene: TRBJ1-2

CDR3nt: TGTGCCAGCAGCGGTACTATGACAGGTGCGGAGACCCAGTACTTC
CDR3aa: CASSGTMTGAETQYF
len: 15
abundance: -
d_gene: -
v_gene: TRBV5-6
j_gene: TRBJ2-5